These 8 T cell receptor beta chains originate from one sample sequenced in a study of beta chain features in type 1 diabetes. Expressed TCRB transcripts were sequenced because the entire RNA isolate underwent reverse transcription. This table comes from immunoSEQ multiplex PCR, and its TCRdb copy is limited to in-frame clones, with some not included. The sample gives approximately 400,000 clones, over 12% of which show up once; approximately 0.019% is in the top ten. Sequences were obtained from naive CD4+ T cells from blood. These receptors were taken from a woman between 18 and 29 years old in good health.

This chain connects TRBV7-9 to TRBJ2-3; TRBD2 aligns across 9 bases. CDR3 length equals 16 residues. Germline V gene lookup returns CDR1 SEHNR and CDR2 FQNEAQ (reference sequence). Unmatched junction bases numbered 6, after V lost 5 bases and J lost 0 bases. The CDR3, as DNA: TGTGCCAGCAGCATCCTAGCGGGATCTAGCACAGATACGCAGTATTTT. Residues: CASSILAGSSTDTQYF.

The chain is built from TRBV4-1 and TRBJ1-3; unclear D gene. Germline V lookup: CDR1 MGHRA, CDR2 YSYEKL. The CDR3 is 12 amino acids. The V end was cut by 5 bases, the J end by 0 bases, with 2 bases between. CDR3 amino acids: CASSYSGNTIYF. The DNA of the CDR3 is TGCGCCAGCAGCTACTCTGGAAACACCATATATTTT.

The chain links TRBV25-1 to TRBJ1-2; TRBD1 is a possible D gene (5 bases). Germline values: CDR1 MGHDK, CDR2 SYGVNS. V lost 1 base and J lost 8, with 11 bases in between. CDR3 length: 13 residues. CDR3 DNA: TGTGCCAGCAGTGAATGGGAGGGGAGCGGCTACACCTTC. This encodes CASSEWEGSGYTF.

The V call is TRBV30, the J call TRBJ2-5; 11 bases match TRBD2. Trimming at V came to 5 bases and at J to 2 bases, leaving 7 bases not matched to a gene. CDR3 length equals 15 residues. In germline, CDR1 is GTSNPN, CDR2 SVGIG (reference sequence). The CDR3 nucleotides are TGTGCCTGGGAGAAGGGACTAGCGGCACAAGAGACCCAGTACTTC. Translated: CAWEKGLAAQETQYF.

This clone was counted a few times. The V and J genes are TRBV27 and TRBJ2-7; 7 nucleotides agree with TRBD1. CDR1 and CDR2 (germline): MNHEY, SMNVEV (reference sequence). Losses at the gene ends were 6 bases for V and 3 bases for J; bases not matched to a gene: 8. The length of the CDR3 is 14 residues. The CDR3 protein is CASSSDRFNYEQYF. The CDR3 DNA reads TGTGCCAGCAGCTCGGACAGGTTTAACTACGAGCAGTACTTC.

This chain joins TRBV29-1 and TRBJ2-3, with D perhaps matching TRBD2 (5 bases). The CDR3 runs 13 residues. Between the trimmed V and J ends, which lost 4 bases and 4 bases, there was a span of 12 bases. Germline V lookup: CDR1 SQVTM, CDR2 ANQGSEA. This CDR3 is CSVVRAGADTQYF. The CDR3 region has the DNA TGCAGCGTTGTAAGGGCCGGGGCAGATACGCAGTATTTT.

Only one count was recorded for this clone. The junction does not match germline at one end; this may be a read error. The gene calls are TRBV7-9 and TRBJ1-5; D is undetermined. CDR1 and CDR2 from the germline V gene are SEHNR and FQNEAQ (reference sequence). CDR3 size: 14 residues. In nucleotides, the CDR3 is TGTGCCAGCAGCTTAGGCGGAAGCAAACAGCCCCAGCATTTT. It is translated as CASSLGGSKQPQHF.

This clone came up a few times. The chain recombines TRBV30 with TRBJ1-5; D gene uncertain. Trimming shortened V by 1 base and J by 7 bases, and 11 bases separated the two germline ends. This CDR3 contains 13 residues. CDR1 is GTSNPN, CDR2 SVGIG, per germline (reference sequence). The CDR3 sequence: CAWSAREVQPQHF. DNA for the CDR3: TGTGCCTGGAGTGCGAGGGAGGTCCAGCCCCAGCATTTT.